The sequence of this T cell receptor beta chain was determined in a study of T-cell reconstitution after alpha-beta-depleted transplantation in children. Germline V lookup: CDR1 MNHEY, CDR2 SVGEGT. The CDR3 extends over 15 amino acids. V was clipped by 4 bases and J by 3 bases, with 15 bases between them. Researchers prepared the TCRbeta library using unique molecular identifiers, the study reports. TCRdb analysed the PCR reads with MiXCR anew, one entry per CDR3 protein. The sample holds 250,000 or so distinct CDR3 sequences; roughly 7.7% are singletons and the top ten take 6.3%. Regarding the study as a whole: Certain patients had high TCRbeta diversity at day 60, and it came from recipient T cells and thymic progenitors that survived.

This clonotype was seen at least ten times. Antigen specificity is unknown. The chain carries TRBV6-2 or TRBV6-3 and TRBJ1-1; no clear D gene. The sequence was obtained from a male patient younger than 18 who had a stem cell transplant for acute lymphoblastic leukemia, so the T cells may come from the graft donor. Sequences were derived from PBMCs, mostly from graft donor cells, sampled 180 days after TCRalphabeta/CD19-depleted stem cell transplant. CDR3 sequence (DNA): TGTGCCAGCAGTTCCCCGGGCCGGTGGGACACTGAAGCTTTCTTT. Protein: CASSSPGRWDTEAFF.